This TCR beta chain was identified during a study of cytomegalovirus exposure and HLA in healthy donors. The CDR3 is made up of 15 amino acids. J was trimmed by 5 bases and V by 1 base; bases with no gene match: 6. The germline V gene has CDR1 LGHNA and CDR2 YSLEER. The PCR was carried out with 60 Vbeta primers and 13 Jbeta primers. The assay was immunoSEQ multiplex PCR, and TCRdb's table has in-frame clones only and misses some. Of roughly 170,000 clones listed, 76% are singletons. The origin of this receptor is a female donor in good health and CMV-seronegative. The sample consisted of PBMCs. V usage is TRBV4-3 and J usage is TRBJ2-7, with 9 bases that match TRBD1. In nucleotides, the CDR3 is TGCGCCAGCAGCCAAGTTGGACAGGGGTTGAACGAGCAGTACTTC. Translation: CASSQVGQGLNEQYF.